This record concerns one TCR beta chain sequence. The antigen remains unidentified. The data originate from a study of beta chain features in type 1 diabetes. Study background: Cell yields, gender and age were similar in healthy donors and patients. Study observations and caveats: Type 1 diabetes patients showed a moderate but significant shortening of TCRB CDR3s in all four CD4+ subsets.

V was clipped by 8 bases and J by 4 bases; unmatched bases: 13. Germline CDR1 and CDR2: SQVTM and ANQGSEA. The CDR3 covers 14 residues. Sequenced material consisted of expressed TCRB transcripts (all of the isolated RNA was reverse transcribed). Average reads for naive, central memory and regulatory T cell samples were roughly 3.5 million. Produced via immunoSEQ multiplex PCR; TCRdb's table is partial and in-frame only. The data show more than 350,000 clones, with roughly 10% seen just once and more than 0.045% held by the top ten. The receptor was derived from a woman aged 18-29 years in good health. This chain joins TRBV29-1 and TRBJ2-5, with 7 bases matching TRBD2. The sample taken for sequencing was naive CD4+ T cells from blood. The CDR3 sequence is CSIRTRVTTETQYF. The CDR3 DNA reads TGCAGCATAAGGACTAGGGTTACTACAGAGACCCAGTACTTC.